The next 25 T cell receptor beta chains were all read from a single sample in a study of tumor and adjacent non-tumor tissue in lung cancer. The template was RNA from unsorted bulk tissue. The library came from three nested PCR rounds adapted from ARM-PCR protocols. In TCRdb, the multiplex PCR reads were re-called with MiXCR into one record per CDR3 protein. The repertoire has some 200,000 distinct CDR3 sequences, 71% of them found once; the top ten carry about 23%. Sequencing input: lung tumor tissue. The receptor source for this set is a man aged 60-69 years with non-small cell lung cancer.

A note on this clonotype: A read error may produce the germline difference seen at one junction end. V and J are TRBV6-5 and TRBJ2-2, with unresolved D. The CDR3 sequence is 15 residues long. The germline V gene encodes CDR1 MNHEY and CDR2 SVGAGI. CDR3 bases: TGTGCCAGCAGTCGCGACAACCTGAACACCGGTGAGCTGTTTTTT. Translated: CASSRDNLNTGELFF.

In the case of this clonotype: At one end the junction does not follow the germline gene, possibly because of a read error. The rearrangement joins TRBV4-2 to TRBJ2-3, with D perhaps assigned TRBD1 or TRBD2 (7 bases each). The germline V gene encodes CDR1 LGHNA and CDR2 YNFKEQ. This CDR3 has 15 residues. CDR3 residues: CASSKEPAGTDMQYF. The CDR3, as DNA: TGTGCCAGCAGCAAAGAGCCAGCGGGGACAGATATGCAGTATTTT.

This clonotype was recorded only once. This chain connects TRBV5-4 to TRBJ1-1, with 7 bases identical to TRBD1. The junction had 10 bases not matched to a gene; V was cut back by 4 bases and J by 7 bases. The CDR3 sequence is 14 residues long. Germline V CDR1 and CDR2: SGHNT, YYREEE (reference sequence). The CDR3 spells CASSTTGVRDEAFF. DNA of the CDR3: TGTGCCAGCAGCACTACAGGGGTGCGTGATGAAGCTTTCTTT. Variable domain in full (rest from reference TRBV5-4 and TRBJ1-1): ETGVTQSPTHLIKTRGQQVTLRCSSQSGHNTVSWYQQALGQGPQFIFQYYREEENGRGNFPPRFSGLQFPNYSSELNVNALELDDSALYLCASSTTGVRDEAFFGQGTRLTVV.

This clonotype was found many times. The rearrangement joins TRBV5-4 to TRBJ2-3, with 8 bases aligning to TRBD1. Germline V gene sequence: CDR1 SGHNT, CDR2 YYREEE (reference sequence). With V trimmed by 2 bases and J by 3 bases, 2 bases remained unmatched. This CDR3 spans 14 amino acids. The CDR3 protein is CASSFDRGTDTQYF. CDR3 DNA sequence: TGTGCCAGCAGCTTTGACAGGGGAACAGATACGCAGTATTTT.

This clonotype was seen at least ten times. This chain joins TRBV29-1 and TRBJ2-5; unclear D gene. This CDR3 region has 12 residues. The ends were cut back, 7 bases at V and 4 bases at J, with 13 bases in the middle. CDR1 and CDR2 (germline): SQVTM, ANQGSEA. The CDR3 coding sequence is TGCAGCGCGCATTCATCGACAGAGACCCAGTACTTC. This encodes CSAHSSTETQYF.

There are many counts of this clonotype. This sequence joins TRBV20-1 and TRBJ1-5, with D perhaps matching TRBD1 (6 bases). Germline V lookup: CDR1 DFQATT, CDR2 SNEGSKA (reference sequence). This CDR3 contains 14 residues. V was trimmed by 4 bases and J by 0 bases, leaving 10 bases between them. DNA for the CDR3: TGCAGTGCTATCACAGGGCATAGCAATCAGCCCCAGCATTTT. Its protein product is CSAITGHSNQPQHF.

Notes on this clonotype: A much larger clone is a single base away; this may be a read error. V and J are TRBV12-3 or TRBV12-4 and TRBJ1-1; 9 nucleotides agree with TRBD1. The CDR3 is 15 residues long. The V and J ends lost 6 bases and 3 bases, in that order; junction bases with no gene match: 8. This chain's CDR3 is CASRLNRGRYTEAFF. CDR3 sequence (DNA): TGTGCCAGCAGGTTAAACAGGGGGCGCTACACTGAAGCTTTCTTT.

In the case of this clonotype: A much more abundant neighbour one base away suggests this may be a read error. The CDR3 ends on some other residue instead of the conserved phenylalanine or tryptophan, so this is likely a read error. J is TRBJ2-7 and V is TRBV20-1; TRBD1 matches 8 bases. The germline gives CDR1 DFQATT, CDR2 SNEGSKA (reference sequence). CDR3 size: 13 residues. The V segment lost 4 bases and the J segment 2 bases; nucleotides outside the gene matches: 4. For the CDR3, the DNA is TGCAGTGCTACCTGGGACAGGACCTACGAGCAGTACATC. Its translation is CSATWDRTYEQYI.

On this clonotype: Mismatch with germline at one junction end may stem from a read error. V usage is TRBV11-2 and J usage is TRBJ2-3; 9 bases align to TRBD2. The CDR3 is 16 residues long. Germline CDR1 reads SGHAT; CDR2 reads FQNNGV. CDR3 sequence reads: CGSTAGAGGGTDMRYF. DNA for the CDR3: TGTGGCAGCACCGCCGGAGCGGGGGGTGGCACAGATATGCGGTATTTT.

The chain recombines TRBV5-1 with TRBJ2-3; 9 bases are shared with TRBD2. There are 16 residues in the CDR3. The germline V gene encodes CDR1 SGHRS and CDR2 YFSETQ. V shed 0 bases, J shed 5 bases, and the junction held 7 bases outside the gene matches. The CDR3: CASSLGSGLAKDTQYF. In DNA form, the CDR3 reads TGCGCCAGCAGCTTGGGATCTGGACTAGCGAAAGATACGCAGTATTTT.

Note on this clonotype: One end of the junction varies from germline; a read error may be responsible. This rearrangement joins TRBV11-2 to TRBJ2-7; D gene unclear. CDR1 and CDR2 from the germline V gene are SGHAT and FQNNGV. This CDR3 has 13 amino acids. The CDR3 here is CASSQCPGYEQYF. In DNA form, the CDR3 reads TGTGCTAGCAGCCAGTGTCCAGGCTACGAGCAGTACTTC.

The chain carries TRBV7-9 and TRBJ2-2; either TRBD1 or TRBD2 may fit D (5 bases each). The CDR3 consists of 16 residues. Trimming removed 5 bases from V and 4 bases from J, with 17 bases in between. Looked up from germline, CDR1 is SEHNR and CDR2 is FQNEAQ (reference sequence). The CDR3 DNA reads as TGTGCCAGCAGCGAAGGGACCGGGTGGAGCACCGGGGAGCTGTTTTTT. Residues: CASSEGTGWSTGELFF. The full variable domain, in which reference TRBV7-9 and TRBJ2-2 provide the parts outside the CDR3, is DTGVSQNPRHKITKRGQNVTFRCDPISEHNRLYWYRQTLGQGPEFLTYFQNEAQLEKSRLLSDRFSAERPKGSFSTLEIQRTEQGDSAMYLCASSEGTGWSTGELFFGEGSRLTVL.

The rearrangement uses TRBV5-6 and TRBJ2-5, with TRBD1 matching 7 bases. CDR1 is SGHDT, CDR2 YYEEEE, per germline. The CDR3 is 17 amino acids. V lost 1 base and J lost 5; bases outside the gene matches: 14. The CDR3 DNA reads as TGTGCCAGCAGCTTGAGGTCTACCGGGACAGCGACGGAGACCCAGTACTTC. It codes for CASSLRSTGTATETQYF.

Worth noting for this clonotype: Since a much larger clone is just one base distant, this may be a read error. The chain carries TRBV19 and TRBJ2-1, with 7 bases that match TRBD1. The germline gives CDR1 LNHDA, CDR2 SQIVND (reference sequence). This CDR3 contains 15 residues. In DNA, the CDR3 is TGTGCCAGTAGTATAACCTACAGGGGTCGGAATGAGCATTTCTTC. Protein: CASSITYRGRNEHFF.

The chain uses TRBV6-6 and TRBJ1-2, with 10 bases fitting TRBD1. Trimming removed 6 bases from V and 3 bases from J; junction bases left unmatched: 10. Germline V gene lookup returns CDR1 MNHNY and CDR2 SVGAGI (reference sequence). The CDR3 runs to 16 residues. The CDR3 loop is CASSRIGTGDYYGYTF. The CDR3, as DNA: TGTGCCAGCAGCCGAATCGGGACAGGGGATTACTATGGCTACACCTTC.

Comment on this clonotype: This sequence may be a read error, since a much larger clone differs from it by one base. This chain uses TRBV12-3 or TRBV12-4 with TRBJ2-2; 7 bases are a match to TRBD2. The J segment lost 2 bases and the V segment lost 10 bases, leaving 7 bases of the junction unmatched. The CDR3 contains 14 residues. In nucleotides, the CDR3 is TGTGCCAACACCCGGACTAGTAACACCGGGGAGCTGTTTTTT. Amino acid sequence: CANTRTSNTGELFF.

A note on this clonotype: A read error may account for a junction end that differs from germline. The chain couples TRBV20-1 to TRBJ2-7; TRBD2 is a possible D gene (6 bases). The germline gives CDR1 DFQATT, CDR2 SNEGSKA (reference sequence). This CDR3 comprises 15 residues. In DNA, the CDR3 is TGCAGCGGTATTCCGACAATCGGGGGAAACTACGAGCGGTACTTC. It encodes CSGIPTIGGNYERYF.

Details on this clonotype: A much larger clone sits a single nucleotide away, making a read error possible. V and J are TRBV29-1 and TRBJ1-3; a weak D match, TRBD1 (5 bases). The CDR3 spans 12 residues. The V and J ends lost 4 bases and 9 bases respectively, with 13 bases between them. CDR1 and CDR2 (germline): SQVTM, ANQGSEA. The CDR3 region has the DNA TGCAGCGTTGGGGCAGGGAGTATCACCATATATTTT. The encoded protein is CSVGAGSITIYF.

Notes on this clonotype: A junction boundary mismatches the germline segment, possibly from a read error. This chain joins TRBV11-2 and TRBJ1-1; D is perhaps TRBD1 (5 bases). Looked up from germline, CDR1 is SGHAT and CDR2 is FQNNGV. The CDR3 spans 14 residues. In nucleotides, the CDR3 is TGTGCCAGCAGCCGCAGGGCTATGAACACTGAAACTTTCTTT. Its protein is CASSRRAMNTETFF.

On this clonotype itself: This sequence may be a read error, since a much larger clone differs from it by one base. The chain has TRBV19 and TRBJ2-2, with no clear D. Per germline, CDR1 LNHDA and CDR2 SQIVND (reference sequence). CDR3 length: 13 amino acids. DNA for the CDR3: TGTGCCAGTAGTCATGCGAACACCTGGGAGCTGTTTTTT. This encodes CASSHANTWELFF.

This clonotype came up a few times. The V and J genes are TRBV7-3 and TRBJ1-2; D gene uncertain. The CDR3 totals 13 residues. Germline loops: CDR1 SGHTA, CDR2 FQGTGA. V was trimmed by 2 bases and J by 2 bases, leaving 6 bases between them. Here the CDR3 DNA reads TGTGCCAGCAGCTTAGACGGAAACTATGGCTACACCTTC. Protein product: CASSLDGNYGYTF.

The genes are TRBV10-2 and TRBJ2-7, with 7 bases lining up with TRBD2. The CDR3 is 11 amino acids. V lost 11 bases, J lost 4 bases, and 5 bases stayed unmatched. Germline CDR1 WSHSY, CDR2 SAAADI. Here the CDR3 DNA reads TGCGCCTCCGGGGAGGGATACGAGCAGTACTTC. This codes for CASGEGYEQYF.

For the CDR3, the DNA is TGTGCCAGCAGCTTGGCCGGGGACAGGGTTCGGACGCAGTATTTT. It codes for CASSLAGDRVRTQYF. This chain uses TRBV5-4 with TRBJ2-3, with TRBD1 matching 9 bases. J lost 9 bases, V lost 0 bases, and 8 bases had no gene match. The V gene's germline CDR1 is SGHNT and CDR2 YYREEE (reference sequence). The length of the CDR3 is 15 residues.

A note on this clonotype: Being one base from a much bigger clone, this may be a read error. CDR3 residues: CASSVRGGITEAFF. Here the CDR3 DNA reads TGTGCCAGCAGCGTCAGAGGGGGAATTACTGAAGCTTTCTTT. The chain employs TRBV6-6 and TRBJ1-1, with D possibly matching TRBD1 (6 bases). The CDR3 length is 14 residues. From germline, CDR1 is MNHNY and CDR2 SVGAGI (reference sequence). The ends were cut back, 6 bases at V and 5 bases at J, with 16 bases in the middle.

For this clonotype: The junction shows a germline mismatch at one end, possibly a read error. The CDR3 loop is CASSSTGEVTRYF. The CDR3 region has the DNA TGTGCCAGCAGCTCTACAGGGGAGGTGACCCGGTACTTC. This chain connects TRBV11-2 to TRBJ2-5; TRBD1 might be the D (7 bases). CDR3 length equals 13 residues. Germline V lookup: CDR1 SGHAT, CDR2 FQNNGV.